This is a list of T cell receptor beta chains from one sample in a study. TCRdb used MiXCR to reprocess the reads, holding one entry per CDR3 protein. This sample carries about 16,000 distinct CDR3 sequences, 30% to 45% of them seen once, and the ten largest clones take around 15%. Sequencing was performed on blood. The receptors shown here come from a human donor. The CDR3 runs from the conserved cysteine through the conserved F or W. Each record gives: CDR3 length, V gene, J gene, CDR3 protein.

15	TRBV4-3	TRBJ2-3	CASSQEKRELDTQYF
18	TRBV7-6	TRBJ2-1	CASSLTAMEGEGYNEQFF
15	TRBV4-2	TRBJ2-1	CASSQDRQVYNEQFF
14	TRBV5-1	TRBJ2-5	CASSLGQVQETQYF
14	TRBV4-3	TRBJ2-7	CASSQWDGTYEQYF
16	TRBV4-2	TRBJ2-7	CASSRTAGTGHYEQYF
13	TRBV4-3	TRBJ1-1	CASSQEQNTEAFF
13	TRBV4-2	TRBJ1-2	CASSQGTGDGYTF
17	TRBV18	TRBJ1-1	CASSPGTSSADYTFGFF
20	TRBV6-2/TRBV6-3	TRBJ1-4	CASSSISGRHGGTGSEKLFF
14	TRBV4-3	TRBJ2-1	CASSQAGSSGRRFF
19	TRBV29-1	TRBJ2-3	CSSSISALHGGTSTDTQYF
14	TRBV20-1	TRBJ2-1	CSARGQGVRNEQFF
12	TRBV30	TRBJ1-1	CAWKSFNTEAFF
18	TRBV4-2	TRBJ1-1	CASSQDPQTGTMNTEAFF
15	TRBV30	TRBJ1-2	CAWSSTHRGRYGYTF
10	TRBV20-1	TRBJ2-1	CSAYYNEQFF
17	TRBV4-3	TRBJ1-5	CASSQDWRVGSNQPQHF
11	TRBV14	TRBJ2-7	CASSQEYEQYF
15	TRBV14	TRBJ1-3	CASSKRTNSGNTIYF
13	TRBV29-1	TRBJ1-1	CSVEAAGGTEAFF
16	TRBV30	TRBJ2-3	CAWSVPGQGSTDTQYF
15	TRBV4-2	TRBJ1-3	CASSQQAGAGNTIYF
15	TRBV18	TRBJ1-1	CASSPVTVRDTEAFF
12	TRBV4-2	TRBJ2-1	CASSQDRELLFF